In its sample, the clone carrying this T cell receptor beta chain was seen many times. The antigen remains undetermined. The data derive from a study of T cells in Graves' hyperthyroidism and ophthalmopathy. Study results and limitations: Within blood appeared most thyroid clonotypes that had expanded above 0.001.

The ends were cut back, 4 bases at V and 5 bases at J, with 12 bases in the middle. Germline V CDR1 and CDR2: MNHEY, SMNVEV (reference sequence). The CDR3 loop spans 14 amino acids. Amplified TCR beta CDR3 regions derived from RNA transcripts. Using the HTBI primer set, a first-round RT-PCR was run on the TCR CDR3. TCRdb used MiXCR to reprocess the multiplex PCR reads, holding one entry per CDR3 protein. Altogether a few hundred thousand distinct CDR3 sequences are present, 15% being singletons, with the ten largest covering over 25%. The study enrolled patients aged 18 to 65 with newly diagnosed hyperthyroidism of under 2 months' duration.

The clonotype was recovered from a woman aged 25-40 years with Graves' hyperthyroidism. Sequenced: blood. The chain has TRBV27 and TRBJ2-1, with D perhaps matching TRBD2 (6 bases). The CDR3 coding sequence is TGTGCCAGCAGTTATCCGGGAGTGGACAATGAGCAGTTCTTC. Protein product: CASSYPGVDNEQFF.